This T cell receptor beta chain was sequenced during a study of OX40 agonist ivuxolimab in advanced cancers. Some clones are missing from TCRdb's copy, which holds only in-frame ones; the method was immunoSEQ multiplex PCR. The table shows some 70,000 clones, with over 75% occurring only once. Germline CDR1 and CDR2: SGHNT and YYREEE (reference sequence). With 0 bases removed from V and 4 bases from J, the gap between germline ends came to 10 bases. This CDR3 is 14 amino acids long. V gene TRBV5-4 combines with J gene TRBJ2-5; D possibly corresponds to TRBD2 (7 bases). This TCR came from an adult with an advanced solid tumor such as melanoma, head and neck, liver or kidney cancer. This specimen was CD4+ or CD8+ T cells sorted from blood, taken in a trial of the OX40 agonist ivuxolimab. In nucleotides, the CDR3 is TGTGCCAGCAGCTTGGCGGGGGGCGCAGAGACCCAGTACTTC. It codes for CASSLAGGAETQYF.